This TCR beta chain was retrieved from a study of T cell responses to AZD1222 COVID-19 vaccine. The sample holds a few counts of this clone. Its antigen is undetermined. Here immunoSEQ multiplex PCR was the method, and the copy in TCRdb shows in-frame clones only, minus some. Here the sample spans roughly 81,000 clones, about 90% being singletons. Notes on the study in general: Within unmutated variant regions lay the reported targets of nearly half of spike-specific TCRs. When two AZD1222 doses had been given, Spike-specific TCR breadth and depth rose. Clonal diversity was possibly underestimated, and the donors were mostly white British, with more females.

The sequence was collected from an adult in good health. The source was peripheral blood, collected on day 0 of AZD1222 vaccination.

The CDR3 DNA reads TGTGCCAGCAGTCCCCCGGGACAGTCGCGATTGAACACTGAAGCTTTCTTT. Translating it yields CASSPPGQSRLNTEAFF. This rearrangement joins TRBV7-2 to TRBJ1-1; TRBD1 matches at 7 bases. The CDR3 runs to 17 residues. CDR1 is SGHTA and CDR2 is FQGNSA in the germline V gene. V lost 6 bases and J lost 0; bases outside the gene matches: 13.